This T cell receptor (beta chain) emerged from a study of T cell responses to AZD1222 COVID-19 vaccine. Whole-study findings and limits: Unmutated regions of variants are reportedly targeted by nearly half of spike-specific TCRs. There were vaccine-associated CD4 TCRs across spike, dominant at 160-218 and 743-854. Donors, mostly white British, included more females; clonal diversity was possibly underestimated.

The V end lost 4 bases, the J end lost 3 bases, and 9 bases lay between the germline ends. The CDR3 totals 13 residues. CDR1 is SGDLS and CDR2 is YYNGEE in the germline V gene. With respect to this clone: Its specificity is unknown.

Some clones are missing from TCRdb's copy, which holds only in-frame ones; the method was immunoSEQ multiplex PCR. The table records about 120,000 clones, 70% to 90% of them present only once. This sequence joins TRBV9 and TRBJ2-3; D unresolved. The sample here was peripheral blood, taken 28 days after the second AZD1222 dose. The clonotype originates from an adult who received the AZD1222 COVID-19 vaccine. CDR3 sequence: CASSPRGTDTQYF. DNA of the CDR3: TGTGCCAGCAGCCCCCGTGGGACAGATACGCAGTATTTT.